The next 31 T cell receptor beta chains were all read from a single sample in a study of shared clonotypes between healthy human individuals. Naive CD8 isolation took CD45RO-negative cells positively selected for CCR7 and excluded terminally differentiated effector memory CD45RA+ cells. TCRdb keeps only in-frame clones here, not all; method: immunoSEQ multiplex PCR. The sample consists of about 2.1 million clones, 80% to 95% of them appearing once. The sequencing input was naive CD8+ T cells from PBMCs. All receptors derive from a man aged 18-30 years in good health. Some clones in this sample may be carry-over from other donors' samples.

This chain links TRBV4-1 with TRBJ2-1, with D unresolved. There are 17 residues in the CDR3. Germline loops: CDR1 MGHRA, CDR2 YSYEKL. V lost 1 base and J 0 bases, leaving 13 bases between the germline ends. CDR3 residues: CASSQAPAFVSYNEQFF. The CDR3 coding sequence is TGCGCCAGCAGCCAAGCCCCCGCATTCGTCTCCTACAATGAGCAGTTCTTC.

This clone appeared a single time. This sequence joins TRBV29-1 and TRBJ2-3; 10 nucleotides align to TRBD2. The CDR3 is 15 amino acids. CDR1 is SQVTM, CDR2 ANQGSEA, per germline. The V and J ends lost 3 bases and 6 bases, in that order; junction bases with no gene match: 9. In DNA form, the CDR3 reads TGCAGCGTTGAGGTGCTAGCGGGAGTAACTGATACGCAGTATTTT. Its protein is CSVEVLAGVTDTQYF.

The rearrangement links TRBV4-1 to TRBJ1-5; D call uncertain. Germline lookup yields CDR1 MGHRA and CDR2 YSYEKL. The CDR3 runs to 16 residues. Trimming shortened V by 0 bases and J by 9 bases, and 18 bases separated the two germline ends. CDR3 loop: CASSQDLAWEPMPQHF. CDR3 sequence (DNA): TGCGCCAGCAGCCAAGACCTGGCGTGGGAGCCGATGCCCCAGCATTTT.

The rearrangement links TRBV11-2 to TRBJ2-5; the match to TRBD1 covers 10 bases. The CDR3 sequence is 17 residues long. Germline CDR1 is SGHAT and CDR2 is FQNNGV. The junction had 12 bases not matched to a gene; V was cut back by 3 bases and J by 5 bases. CDR3 bases: TGTGCCAGCAGCTTCCCACCTGGGACAGGGGTTTTGGAGACCCAGTACTTC. Translated, it gives CASSFPPGTGVLETQYF.

This chain links TRBV2 with TRBJ1-1; no firm D call. The CDR3 contains 17 residues. CDR1 is SNHLY and CDR2 is FYNNEI in the germline V gene. The germline V and J ends were trimmed by 0 bases and 2 bases, with 16 bases remaining between them. CDR3: CASSEAVQAPLNTEAFF. The CDR3 DNA sequence: TGTGCCAGCAGTGAAGCGGTCCAGGCTCCTTTAAACACTGAAGCTTTCTTT. Looking up the rest from reference TRBV2 and TRBJ1-1 gives the full variable domain: EPEVTQTPSHQVTQMGQEVILRCVPISNHLYFYWYRQILGQKVEFLVSFYNNEISEKSEIFDDQFSVERPDGSNFTLKIRSTKLEDSAMYFCASSEAVQAPLNTEAFFGQGTRLTVV.

A remark on this clone: Its ends do not fully match the called genes, so a read error is possible. This chain uses TRBV28 with TRBJ2-2; no firm D call. The CDR3 extends over 18 amino acids. Germline V gene data show CDR1 as MDHEN and CDR2 as SYDVKM. CDR3 amino acids: CASSFVDPGLGNAGELFF. CDR3 nucleotide sequence: TGTGCCAGCAGTTTTGTGGACCCGGGTCTAGGGAACGCCGGGGAGCTGTTTTTT.

CDR3 sequence (DNA): TGTGCCAGCAGCCAAAAGACAGGACCGAATCAGCCCCAGCATTTT. This sequence encodes CASSQKTGPNQPQHF. The rearrangement links TRBV4-2 to TRBJ1-5, with a tentative D call TRBD1 (6 bases). V lost 2 bases and J lost 4, with 12 bases in between. The CDR3 consists of 15 residues. Germline CDR1 reads LGHNA; CDR2 reads YNFKEQ.

A word on this clone: The same CDR3 also results from other DNA sequences found in this sample. The chain carries TRBV28 and TRBJ2-3; D uncertain. CDR3 size: 11 residues. Looked up from germline, CDR1 is MDHEN and CDR2 is SYDVKM. Trimming cost V 2 bases and J 6 bases, with 3 bases left between them. CDR3: CASSLGDTQYF. In DNA form, the CDR3 reads TGTGCCAGCAGTTTAGGGGATACGCAGTATTTT.

The V gene is TRBV28, the J gene TRBJ1-1; D may be TRBD1 (5 bases). V shed 8 bases and J shed 1 base, with 11 bases lying between them. CDR3 size: 13 residues. Germline-derived CDR1 and CDR2 are MDHEN and SYDVKM. The CDR3 protein is CASLMGRNTEAFF. Here the CDR3 DNA reads TGTGCCAGCTTAATGGGACGGAACACTGAAGCTTTCTTT.

This clone has only one observation. This chain uses TRBV28 with TRBJ1-5, with D perhaps matching TRBD1 (5 bases). The CDR3 runs to 16 residues. V lost 6 bases and J lost 4, with 19 bases in between. Germline assignment: CDR1 MDHEN and CDR2 SYDVKM. The CDR3, as DNA: TGTGCCAGCAGACCCCTCCCATGGGGGGTAAATCAGCCCCAGCATTTT. Translation: CASRPLPWGVNQPQHF.

This clone was seen once. The rearrangement links TRBV28 to TRBJ2-7; D is ambiguous. The CDR3 length is 15 residues. Germline values: CDR1 MDHEN, CDR2 SYDVKM. Trimming left V 5 bases short and J 0 bases short, with 14 bases between. The CDR3 loop reads CASSESTRASYEQYF. The DNA of the CDR3 is TGTGCCAGCAGTGAATCAACCAGAGCCTCCTACGAGCAGTACTTC.

The V call is TRBV7-9, the J call TRBJ2-4; D uncertain. With 2 bases removed from V and 8 bases from J, the gap between germline ends came to 4 bases. CDR3 length: 11 amino acids. Germline loops: CDR1 SEHNR, CDR2 FQNEAQ (reference sequence). The CDR3 loop is CASSLKDIQYF. The CDR3 coding sequence is TGTGCCAGCAGCTTAAAAGACATTCAGTACTTC.

A note on this clone: The identical CDR3 is also encoded by other nucleotide sequences in the sample. This chain links TRBV7-9 with TRBJ2-1; no firm D call. The germline V gene has CDR1 SEHNR and CDR2 FQNEAQ (reference sequence). Trimming removed 3 bases from V and 7 bases from J, with 1 base in between. There are 10 residues in the CDR3. CDR3 region: CASSFNEQFF. CDR3 nucleotide sequence: TGTGCCAGCAGCTTTAATGAGCAGTTCTTC.

This chain uses TRBV14 with TRBJ2-3, with 7 nucleotides matching TRBD1. The CDR3 length is 16 residues. Germline V lookup: CDR1 SGHDN, CDR2 FVKESK. Trimming cost V 0 bases and J 5 bases; bases outside gene matches: 8. The CDR3 protein is CASSQDHRGLIDTQYF. CDR3 coding DNA: TGTGCCAGCAGCCAAGACCACAGGGGCTTGATAGATACGCAGTATTTT. The full variable domain, in which reference TRBV14 and TRBJ2-3 provide the parts outside the CDR3, is EAGVTQFPSHSVIEKGQTVTLRCDPISGHDNLYWYRRVMGKEIKFLLHFVKESKQDESGMPNNRFLAERTGGTYSTLKVQPAELEDSGVYFCASSQDHRGLIDTQYFGPGTRLTVL.

The chain joins TRBV30 to TRBJ1-2; TRBD1 agrees at 7 bases. The germline V gene encodes CDR1 GTSNPN and CDR2 SVGIG (reference sequence). The J segment lost 7 bases and the V segment lost 5 bases, leaving 10 bases of the junction unmatched. This CDR3 spans 13 amino acids. CDR3 sequence (DNA): TGTGCCTGGGGCCCCGACAGGGCGGGTGGCTACACCTTC. It is translated as CAWGPDRAGGYTF.

CDR3 sequence: CASSFSANTGELFF. The CDR3, as DNA: TGCGCCAGCAGCTTCTCTGCCAACACCGGGGAGCTGTTTTTT. The V gene is TRBV5-1, the J gene TRBJ2-2; no definite D call. Germline CDR1 and CDR2: SGHRS and YFSETQ. This CDR3 spans 14 amino acids. Trimming shortened V by 2 bases and J by 2 bases, and 7 bases separated the two germline ends.

The gene calls are TRBV5-8 and TRBJ2-7; TRBD2 matches 12 bases. Germline CDR1 reads SGHTS; CDR2 reads YDEGEE. CDR3 length: 15 amino acids. V shed 2 bases, J shed 2 bases, and the junction held 2 bases outside the gene matches. The CDR3 DNA sequence: TGTGCCAGCAGCTTAGGACTAGCGGGGCCCTACGAGCAGTACTTC. Protein: CASSLGLAGPYEQYF.

The CDR3 is CASSIDVEEETQYF. CDR3 in DNA: TGTGCCAGTAGTATAGACGTGGAGGAAGAGACCCAGTACTTC. The rearrangement uses TRBV19 and TRBJ2-5; possible D gene TRBD2, 5 bases. This CDR3 contains 14 residues. The germline gives CDR1 LNHDA, CDR2 SQIVND (reference sequence). With 0 bases removed from V and 3 bases from J, the gap between germline ends came to 8 bases.

The chain has TRBV5-6 and TRBJ1-5; D gene unclear. This CDR3 contains 16 residues. Germline V gene lookup returns CDR1 SGHDT and CDR2 YYEEEE. Between the trimmed V and J ends, which lost 1 base and 3 bases, there was a span of 14 bases. The CDR3 loop reads CASSLKSGFNNQPQHF. CDR3 sequence (DNA): TGTGCCAGCAGCTTGAAGTCCGGGTTCAACAATCAGCCCCAGCATTTT. The complete variable domain, with remaining parts taken from reference TRBV5-6 and TRBJ1-5, reads DAGVTQSPTHLIKTRGQQVTLRCSPKSGHDTVSWYQQALGQGPQFIFQYYEEEERQRGNFPDRFSGHQFPNYSSELNVNALLLGDSALYLCASSLKSGFNNQPQHFGDGTRLSIL.

The rearrangement uses TRBV4-3 and TRBJ2-6, with D perhaps TRBD1 (6 bases). The CDR3 has 17 residues. Germline CDR1 and CDR2: LGHNA and YSLEER. The V and J ends lost 0 bases and 2 bases respectively, with 11 bases between them. The CDR3 sequence is CASSQDSPGAGANVLTF. The CDR3 nucleotides read TGCGCCAGCAGCCAAGATTCGCCAGGGGCTGGGGCCAACGTCCTGACTTTC.

This clone was observed a single time. This chain links TRBV7-8 with TRBJ1-1; a possible D gene is TRBD1 (5 bases). The CDR3 loop spans 13 amino acids. Trimming pared 3 bases from V and 5 bases from J, leaving 10 bases between. The germline CDR1 and CDR2 sequences are SGHVS and FQNEAQ. The CDR3 sequence is CASSLGGWTEAFF. The CDR3 bases are TGTGCCAGCAGCTTGGGGGGTTGGACTGAAGCTTTCTTT.

The chain joins TRBV29-1 to TRBJ2-3; D is ambiguous. The CDR3 covers 14 residues. Deletions cut 6 bases from V and 2 bases from J, with 15 bases between. Germline loops: CDR1 SQVTM, CDR2 ANQGSEA. CDR3 in DNA: TGCAGCGTCCCCCCTAGGGAAGACACAGATACGCAGTATTTT. Translated, it gives CSVPPREDTDTQYF.

This chain joins TRBV7-2 and TRBJ2-5, with D possibly being TRBD1 or TRBD2 (5 bases each). The V and J ends lost 6 bases and 1 base respectively, with 12 bases between them. In germline, CDR1 is SGHTA, CDR2 FQGNSA. This CDR3 has 14 residues. The CDR3 DNA is TGTGCCAGCAGAGACCGGGACGGCCAAGAGACCCAGTACTTC. This gives the protein CASRDRDGQETQYF.

J is TRBJ2-1 and V is TRBV9, with TRBD2 identical over 7 bases. The CDR3 covers 16 residues. Germline-derived CDR1 and CDR2 are SGDLS and YYNGEE. Trimming cost V 4 bases and J 4 bases; bases outside gene matches: 11. The CDR3 nucleotides read TGTGCCAGCAGCCCTCTGGCGGGGGAGGGGTACAATGAGCAGTTCTTC. This translates into CASSPLAGEGYNEQFF.

The genes are TRBV28 and TRBJ1-1; 9 nucleotides match TRBD1. Germline V gives CDR1 MDHEN, CDR2 SYDVKM. V shed 3 bases, J shed 1 base, and the junction held 3 bases outside the gene matches. CDR3 size: 15 residues. The CDR3 is CASSFRTGENTEAFF. The CDR3 coding sequence is TGTGCCAGCAGTTTCCGGACAGGGGAGAACACTGAAGCTTTCTTT.

The gene calls are TRBV15 and TRBJ2-2, with TRBD2 matching 7 bases. From germline, CDR1 is LNHNV and CDR2 YYDKDF (reference sequence). The CDR3 sequence is 16 residues long. With 1 base clipped from V and 0 bases from J, the junction kept 2 bases outside the gene matches. CDR3 in amino acids: CATSRGLASNTGELFF. The CDR3 bases are TGTGCCACCAGCAGAGGACTAGCTTCGAACACCGGGGAGCTGTTTTTT.

The CDR3 protein is CASSIQGARNLRRDEQYF. For the CDR3, the DNA is TGTGCCAGCAGCATTCAGGGGGCGCGGAACCTTAGGCGCGACGAGCAGTACTTC. This chain links TRBV7-8 with TRBJ2-7; 8 nucleotides agree with TRBD1. This CDR3 is built from 18 residues. Germline V gene sequence: CDR1 SGHVS, CDR2 FQNEAQ. With V trimmed by 5 bases and J by 5 bases, 20 bases remained unmatched.

On this clone itself: The same CDR3 arises from other DNA sequences in this sample as well. This sequence joins TRBV11-2 and TRBJ2-7; a possible D gene is TRBD2 (5 bases). Trimming shortened V by 0 bases and J by 2 bases, and 5 bases separated the two germline ends. This CDR3 has 13 amino acids. Per the germline V gene, CDR1 is SGHAT and CDR2 is FQNNGV. The CDR3 is CASSLELAYEQYF. CDR3 coding DNA: TGTGCCAGCAGCTTAGAACTAGCCTACGAGCAGTACTTC.

CDR3 amino acids: CASSLSPAAGETQYF. The CDR3 nucleotides read TGTGCCAGCAGCTTAAGTCCGGCGGCGGGGGAGACCCAGTACTTC. This sequence joins TRBV11-2 and TRBJ2-5; possibly TRBD2 for D (6 bases). The CDR3 consists of 15 residues. Looked up from germline, CDR1 is SGHAT and CDR2 is FQNNGV. The germline V and J ends were trimmed by 2 bases and 5 bases, with 15 bases remaining between them.

The chain recombines TRBV18 with TRBJ2-5; 9 bases match TRBD1. The CDR3 is made up of 17 amino acids. Germline trimming cut 3 bases from V and 5 bases from J; bases unmatched to any gene: 13. CDR1 is KGHSH and CDR2 is LQKENI in the germline V gene. In DNA, the CDR3 is TGTGCCAGCTCACCTTCCCGCTTAACAGGGGGCAGGGAGACCCAGTACTTC. Residues: CASSPSRLTGGRETQYF.

The chain recombines TRBV27 with TRBJ1-2; 7 bases agree with TRBD1. The CDR3 length is 13 residues. V lost 6 bases to trimming and J lost 6 bases; unmatched junction nucleotides: 7. CDR1 is MNHEY and CDR2 is SMNVEV in the germline V gene (reference sequence). CDR3 loop: CASRSRDSNGYTF. For the CDR3, the DNA is TGTGCCAGCAGGAGTAGGGACAGCAATGGCTACACCTTC.